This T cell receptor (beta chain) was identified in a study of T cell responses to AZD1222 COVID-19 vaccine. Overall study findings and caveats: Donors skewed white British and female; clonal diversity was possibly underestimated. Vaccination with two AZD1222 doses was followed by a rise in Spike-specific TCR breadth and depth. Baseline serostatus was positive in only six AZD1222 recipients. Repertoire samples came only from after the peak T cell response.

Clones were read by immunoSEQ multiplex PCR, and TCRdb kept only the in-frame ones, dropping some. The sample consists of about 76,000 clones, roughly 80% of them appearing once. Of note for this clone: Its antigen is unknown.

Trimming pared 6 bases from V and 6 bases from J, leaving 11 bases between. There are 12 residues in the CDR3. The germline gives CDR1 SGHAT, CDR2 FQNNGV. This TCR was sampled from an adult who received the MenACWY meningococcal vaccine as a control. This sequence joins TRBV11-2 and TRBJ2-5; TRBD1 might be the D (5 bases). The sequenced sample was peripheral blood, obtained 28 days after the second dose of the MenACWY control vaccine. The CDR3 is CASSVRGQTQYF. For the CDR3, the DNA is TGTGCCAGCAGTGTAAGGGGCCAGACCCAGTACTTC. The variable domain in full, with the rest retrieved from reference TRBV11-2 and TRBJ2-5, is EAGVAQSPRYKIIEKRQSVAFWCNPISGHATLYWYQQILGQGPKLLIQFQNNGVVDDSQLPKDRFSAERLKGVDSTLKIQPAKLEDSAVYLCASSVRGQTQYFGPGTRLLVL.